One sample yielded the 32 T cell receptor beta chains listed below, sequenced in a study of read filtering for tumor transcriptome and immune sequencing. Molecular barcoded adaptors covering alpha/delta and beta/gamma chains were used on 400 to 450 ng RNA. Using its own MiXCR run on the reads, TCRdb lists one record per CDR3 protein. This repertoire shows approximately 140,000 distinct CDR3 sequences, approximately 13% found once; its top ten account for about 7.7%. What was sequenced was a population of CD138-negative cells sorted from bone marrow. The origin of the receptors is a donor at least 40 years old with multiple myeloma.

This clonotype was seen ten or more times. This chain links TRBV7-3 with TRBJ2-1, with TRBD2 as a possible D gene (5 bases). The germline CDR1 and CDR2 sequences are SGHTA and FQGTGA. V lost 1 base and J 6 bases, leaving 10 bases between the germline ends. The CDR3 length is 14 residues. The CDR3 spells CASSLSGSGNEQFF. Here the CDR3 DNA reads TGTGCCAGCAGCTTAAGTGGGAGTGGCAATGAGCAGTTCTTC.

The sample holds many counts of this clonotype. V gene TRBV20-1 combines with J gene TRBJ2-7; 9 nucleotides line up with TRBD2. The junction had 6 bases not matched to a gene; V was cut back by 5 bases and J by 4 bases. The CDR3 length is 13 residues. Germline V gene data show CDR1 as DFQATT and CDR2 as SNEGSKA (reference sequence). The CDR3: CSALIAGAYEQYF. The CDR3 DNA reads as TGCAGTGCTCTGATAGCGGGAGCTTACGAGCAGTACTTC.

As regards this clonotype: This could be a read error, since a much larger clone is one nucleotide away. This chain links TRBV7-2 with TRBJ2-7; TRBD1 matches 8 bases. Per germline, CDR1 SGHTA and CDR2 FQGNSA. The V segment lost 6 bases and the J segment 7 bases; nucleotides outside the gene matches: 11. The CDR3 consists of 14 residues. The CDR3, as DNA: TGTGCCAGCAGTCGAGGACAGGGTATGGGGGAGCAGTACTTC. Translation: CASSRGQGMGEQYF.

This clonotype appeared many times. The chain combines TRBV9 with TRBJ1-1; tentatively, D is TRBD1 (5 bases). V was pared by 2 bases and J by 4 bases, with 12 bases between. This CDR3 is built from 14 residues. Germline CDR1 reads SGDLS; CDR2 reads YYNGEE. CDR3 DNA: TGTGCCAGCAGCGTGGGACCTCAGGCCACTGAAGCTTTCTTT. It encodes CASSVGPQATEAFF. The variable domain in full, completed from reference TRBV9 and TRBJ1-1, reads DSGVTQTPKHLITATGQRVTLRCSPRSGDLSVYWYQQSLDQGLQFLIQYYNGEERAKGNILERFSAQQFPDLHSELNLSSLELGDSALYFCASSVGPQATEAFFGQGTRLTVV.

The genes are TRBV6-2 or TRBV6-3 and TRBJ2-1; the match to TRBD2 covers 11 bases. The CDR3 covers 16 residues. The trim removed 6 bases at V and 12 bases at J, leaving 16 bases unmatched. Germline CDR1 MNHEY, CDR2 SVGEGT. The CDR3 DNA is TGTGCCAGCAGCCCCCGCGGGACTAGCGGAGGTTTGAGGCAGTTCTTC. Translation: CASSPRGTSGGLRQFF.

This clonotype was counted a few times. The chain couples TRBV2 to TRBJ2-2, with a possible D match to TRBD1 (6 bases). The germline V gene encodes CDR1 SNHLY and CDR2 FYNNEI. This CDR3 spans 15 amino acids. V was shortened by 8 bases and J by 6 bases, with 19 bases between the two germline ends. CDR3 nucleotides: TGTGCCAGCCGACGACAGGCCTCGGGGTCCGGGGAGCTGTTTTTT. This encodes CASRRQASGSGELFF.

This clonotype was observed at least ten times. The J gene is TRBJ2-1, the V gene TRBV14, with D tentatively TRBD2 (5 bases). Between the trimmed V and J ends, which lost 0 bases and 6 bases, there was a span of 15 bases. CDR3 length: 16 amino acids. Germline lookup yields CDR1 SGHDN and CDR2 FVKESK. CDR3 loop: CASSQDPSGPPNEQFF. The DNA for the CDR3 is TGTGCCAGCAGCCAAGATCCAAGCGGACCCCCCAATGAGCAGTTCTTC.

This clonotype was observed many times. The V gene is TRBV30, the J gene TRBJ2-5; 8 bases align to TRBD1. V dropped 5 bases and J dropped 5; count of bases not matched to a gene: 4. Per the germline V gene, CDR1 is GTSNPN and CDR2 is SVGIG (reference sequence). The CDR3 has 12 amino acids. The CDR3 spells CAWDTGGETQYF. The CDR3 coding sequence is TGTGCCTGGGATACAGGGGGGGAGACCCAGTACTTC.

There are many counts of this clonotype. The chain couples TRBV20-1 to TRBJ1-5; no clear D. V lost 1 base to trimming and J lost 5 bases, with 12 bases between them. Germline V CDR1 and CDR2: DFQATT, SNEGSKA (reference sequence). The CDR3 totals 14 residues. CDR3 residues: CSARVPLVDQPQHF. The CDR3 DNA follows: TGCAGTGCTAGAGTTCCATTAGTTGATCAGCCCCAGCATTTT.

Ten or more counts support this clonotype. The V call is TRBV25-1, the J call TRBJ2-1; the match to TRBD2 covers 10 bases. The V gene end was trimmed by 0 bases and the J gene end by 7 bases; junction bases not matched to a gene: 6. CDR1 is MGHDK and CDR2 is SYGVNS in the germline V gene. This CDR3 contains 16 residues. CDR3 in amino acids: CASSEYRLAGSNEQFF. CDR3 nucleotides: TGTGCCAGCAGTGAATATCGACTAGCGGGTTCTAATGAGCAGTTCTTC.

This clonotype was detected ten times or more. The chain carries TRBV2 and TRBJ2-3; 11 bases are shared with TRBD2. Per the germline V gene, CDR1 is SNHLY and CDR2 is FYNNEI. The junction had 2 bases not matched to a gene; V was cut back by 6 bases and J by 6 bases. The CDR3 extends over 13 amino acids. CDR3 in amino acids: CASSTSGSDTQYF. The CDR3 coding sequence is TGTGCCAGCAGCACTAGCGGGAGTGATACGCAGTATTTT.

This clonotype appeared many times. The rearrangement joins TRBV5-1 to TRBJ2-5; D possibly corresponds to TRBD2 (6 bases). Germline V gene sequence: CDR1 SGHRS, CDR2 YFSETQ. The ends were cut back, 4 bases at V and 2 bases at J, with 18 bases in the middle. The CDR3 is 16 residues long. CDR3 coding DNA: TGCGCCAGCAGCGGATTTTTAGGGACTGGGCAAGAGACCCAGTACTTC. This codes for CASSGFLGTGQETQYF. The full variable domain, with the rest looked up from reference TRBV5-1 and TRBJ2-5, is KAGVTQTPRYLIKTRGQQVTLSCSPISGHRSVSWYQQTPGQGLQFLFEYFSETQRNKGNFPGRFSGRQFSNSRSEMNVSTLELGDSALYLCASSGFLGTGQETQYFGPGTRLLVL.

Ten or more counts support this clonotype. V and J are TRBV12-3 or TRBV12-4 and TRBJ1-3; D not certain. The V and J ends lost 1 base and 2 bases respectively, with 9 bases between them. The CDR3 spans 15 residues. The CDR3 sequence is CASSLGQVPGNTIYF. As DNA, the CDR3 is TGTGCCAGCAGTTTAGGGCAGGTACCTGGAAACACCATATATTTT.

This clonotype showed up just a few times. This chain joins TRBV4-1 and TRBJ2-7; D remains ambiguous. CDR3 length equals 15 residues. Per germline, CDR1 MGHRA and CDR2 YSYEKL. Trimming took off 3 bases at V and 3 bases at J, with 15 bases between the two ends. CDR3 protein: CASSHSAVTDYEQYF. DNA of the CDR3: TGCGCCAGCAGCCATTCTGCTGTAACAGACTACGAGCAGTACTTC.

This clonotype has ten or more counts. CDR3 sequence reads: CASSDRPGTGADEKLFF. CDR3 DNA sequence: TGTGCCAGCAGTGACCGGCCCGGGACAGGGGCCGATGAAAAACTGTTTTTT. This chain joins TRBV6-4 and TRBJ1-4, with 10 bases identical to TRBD1. The CDR3 covers 17 residues. V gave up 2 bases and J gave up 6 bases; unmatched junction bases: 9. Looked up from germline, CDR1 is MRHNA and CDR2 is SNTAGT.

This clonotype was detected many times. The genes are TRBV19 and TRBJ2-3, with TRBD2 matching over 10 bases. The V and J ends lost 5 bases and 6 bases, in that order; junction bases with no gene match: 14. Germline-derived CDR1 and CDR2 are LNHDA and SQIVND (reference sequence). This CDR3 region has 17 residues. This chain's CDR3 is CASSRAGGPPEADTQYF. For the CDR3, the DNA is TGTGCCAGTAGTCGAGCGGGAGGGCCACCAGAGGCTGATACGCAGTATTTT.

This clonotype was detected many times. The germline gene is not matched at one end of the junction; a read error may be the cause. The chain uses TRBV5-1 and TRBJ2-1, with 8 bases matching TRBD2. Germline CDR1 and CDR2: SGHRS and YFSETQ. This CDR3 is built from 15 residues. The CDR3 DNA sequence: TGTGCCAGCAGTTTAGGCGGGGGGTCCTACAATGAGCAGTTCTTC. It specifies CASSLGGGSYNEQFF.

This clonotype was counted many times. The V gene is TRBV2, the J gene TRBJ1-5; D is uncertain. The germline gives CDR1 SNHLY, CDR2 FYNNEI. V lost 0 bases, J lost 2 bases, and 8 bases lay in between. The CDR3 is 15 residues long. The CDR3 region has the DNA TGTGCCAGCAGTGAAGCGGGAAAGGGCAATCAGCCCCAGCATTTT. Its protein is CASSEAGKGNQPQHF.

On this clonotype: The germline gene is not matched at one end of the junction; a read error may be the cause. This rearrangement joins TRBV4-3 to TRBJ2-5; 8 nucleotides line up with TRBD2. This CDR3 is built from 17 residues. The germline V gene has CDR1 LGHNA and CDR2 YSLEER. CDR3 sequence reads: CASSQDWAGGFQQTQYF. The CDR3 DNA follows: TGCGCCAGCAGCCAAGATTGGGCGGGAGGCTTCCAACAGACCCAGTACTTC.

This clonotype was seen repeatedly, ten times or more. The gene calls are TRBV4-1 and TRBJ2-3; no firm D call. CDR3 size: 16 residues. V shed 1 base and J shed 6 bases, with 17 bases lying between them. Germline V lookup: CDR1 MGHRA, CDR2 YSYEKL. DNA for the CDR3: TGCGCCAGCAGCCAAGGGGCGTTCTCTAAGGTGGATACGCAGTATTTT. This sequence encodes CASSQGAFSKVDTQYF.

This clonotype has a count of ten or more. J is TRBJ2-1 and V is TRBV12-3 or TRBV12-4, with D hard to call. V lost 6 bases to trimming and J lost 7 bases, with 7 bases between them. CDR3 size: 11 residues. The chain's CDR3 is CASRTRNEQFF. The CDR3 coding sequence is TGTGCCAGCAGAACCCGGAATGAGCAGTTCTTC.

As concerns this clonotype: A much larger clone lies one base from this, so it may be a read error. The conserved final phenylalanine or tryptophan is absent from the CDR3, which likely points to a read error. The chain carries TRBV7-2 and TRBJ1-5; D not resolved. The CDR3 spans 13 residues. CDR1 is SGHTA, CDR2 FQGNSA, per germline. V dropped 3 bases and J dropped 4 bases, with 7 bases sitting between them. CDR3: CASSFQANQPQHC. In nucleotides, the CDR3 is TGTGCCAGCAGCTTTCAGGCGAATCAGCCCCAGCATTGT.

The sample holds many counts of this clonotype. The chain uses TRBV12-3 or TRBV12-4 and TRBJ1-1; tentatively, D is TRBD1 (6 bases). Trimming removed 4 bases at V and 2 bases at J, with 11 bases between. The CDR3 has 14 amino acids. DNA for the CDR3: TGTGCCAGCAGTTGGCTCAGGGGTAACACTGAAGCTTTCTTT. This encodes CASSWLRGNTEAFF.

This clonotype was detected many times. V and J are TRBV7-8 and TRBJ2-1, with D unresolved. Trimming stripped 2 bases from V and 9 bases from J, with 11 bases between. CDR3 size: 13 residues. Germline CDR1 SGHVS, CDR2 FQNEAQ. The CDR3 is CASSLNPAVEQFF. The CDR3 DNA sequence: TGTGCCAGCAGCTTAAACCCGGCAGTTGAGCAGTTCTTC. The entire variable domain, with the rest obtained from reference TRBV7-8 and TRBJ2-1, is as follows: GAGVSQSPRYKVAKRGQDVALRCDPISGHVSLFWYQQALGQGPEFLTYFQNEAQLDKSGLPSDRFFAERPEGSVSTLKIQRTQQEDSAVYLCASSLNPAVEQFFGPGTRLTVL.

In its sample, this clonotype was seen a few times. This chain joins TRBV12-3 or TRBV12-4 and TRBJ2-5; 9 bases match TRBD1. The J segment lost 6 bases and the V segment lost 4 bases, leaving 6 bases of the junction unmatched. The CDR3 is 14 residues long. In DNA, the CDR3 is TGTGCCAGCAGTTCGGGACAGGGTGCGAAGACCCAGTACTTC. Its translation: CASSSGQGAKTQYF.

This clonotype has ten or more counts. V usage is TRBV9 and J usage is TRBJ2-1; D is unresolved. The germline V and J ends were trimmed by 0 bases and 0 bases, with 7 bases remaining between them. This CDR3 comprises 15 residues. Germline CDR1 is SGDLS and CDR2 is YYNGEE. The CDR3 protein is CASSVATYSYNEQFF. CDR3 bases: TGTGCCAGCAGCGTAGCGACATACTCCTACAATGAGCAGTTCTTC.

This clonotype was seen repeatedly, ten times or more. The chain recombines TRBV20-1 with TRBJ2-3, with D maybe TRBD2 (6 bases). This CDR3 has 17 amino acids. V gave up 0 bases and J gave up 0 bases, with 16 bases separating them. Germline CDR1 reads DFQATT; CDR2 reads SNEGSKA (reference sequence). The CDR3 reads CSARDLRGMSSTDTQYF. CDR3 DNA: TGCAGTGCTAGAGATCTTCGCGGGATGTCTAGCACAGATACGCAGTATTTT.

This clonotype was detected many times. The V and J genes are TRBV10-3 and TRBJ2-1, with 8 bases lining up with TRBD1. Looked up from germline, CDR1 is ENHRY and CDR2 is SYGVKD. J lost 4 bases, V lost 6 bases, and 11 bases had no gene match. The CDR3 consists of 16 residues. CDR3 amino acids: CAIRRSGQGAYNEQFF. DNA for the CDR3: TGTGCCATCAGAAGATCCGGACAGGGAGCATACAATGAGCAGTTCTTC.

Worth noting for this clonotype: A much larger clone is a single base away; this may be a read error. The chain carries TRBV7-9 and TRBJ2-7; D possibly corresponds to TRBD2 (5 bases). The CDR3 extends over 14 amino acids. V lost 1 base to trimming and J lost 3 bases, with 10 bases between them. Germline-derived CDR1 and CDR2 are SEHNR and FQNEAQ (reference sequence). Here the CDR3 reads CASSLGGSFYEQYF. In DNA, the CDR3 is TGTGCCAGCAGCTTAGGAGGGAGCTTCTACGAGCAGTACTTC.

This clonotype was recorded many times. V usage is TRBV5-1 and J usage is TRBJ2-7; D may be TRBD1 (5 bases). V was clipped by 4 bases and J by 2 bases, with 19 bases between them. The CDR3 loop spans 16 amino acids. Germline-derived CDR1 and CDR2 are SGHRS and YFSETQ. CDR3 coding DNA: TGCGCCAGCAGCCCCCAAGTAGGACATGGTACCTACGAGCAGTACTTC. It encodes CASSPQVGHGTYEQYF.

This clonotype was detected ten times or more. The rearrangement joins TRBV29-1 to TRBJ1-5; TRBD1 is a possible D gene (6 bases). The CDR3 length is 14 residues. Germline CDR1 and CDR2: SQVTM and ANQGSEA. V was shortened by 0 bases and J by 3 bases, with 9 bases between the two germline ends. The CDR3 sequence is CSVEEGGPNQPQHF. In nucleotides, the CDR3 is TGCAGCGTTGAAGAGGGGGGCCCCAATCAGCCCCAGCATTTT. The full variable domain, its missing parts supplied by reference TRBV29-1 and TRBJ1-5, is SAVISQKPSRDICQRGTSLTIQCQVDSQVTMMFWYRQQPGQSLTLIATANQGSEATYESGFVIDKFPISRPNLTFSTLTVSNMSPEDSSIYLCSVEEGGPNQPQHFGDGTRLSIL.

This clonotype was counted at least ten times. The chain couples TRBV9 to TRBJ1-6, with D possibly TRBD1 on 5 matching bases. V was trimmed by 4 bases and J by 4 bases, leaving 18 bases between them. The CDR3 is made up of 17 amino acids. Germline assignment: CDR1 SGDLS and CDR2 YYNGEE. The CDR3 loop is CASSYRGEERYNSPLHF. The CDR3 DNA is TGTGCCAGCAGCTACCGAGGGGAGGAGAGATATAATTCACCCCTCCACTTT.